The 32 T cell receptor beta chains below were found in one sample sequenced in a study of T-cell memory formation after mild COVID-19. TCRdb re-analysed the 5' RACE reads in MiXCR, keeping a single row per CDR3 protein. This sample has about 300,000 distinct CDR3 sequences, with 15% to 20% found just once. Sequencing used PBMCs or a T cell subset sorted from them (not recorded which). The receptor source for this set is a young man who had mild COVID-19 (a few samples of this study predate the infection). Cell type and time point are not known.

The chain uses TRBV10-3 and TRBJ2-4; unclear D gene. V lost 6 bases, J lost 0 bases, and 15 bases lay in between. CDR1 is ENHRY, CDR2 SYGVKD, per germline. The CDR3 runs 16 residues. The CDR3 DNA follows: TGTGCCATCAGCGCAGTGTCCCAAGTAGCCAAAAACATTCAGTACTTC. It codes for CAISAVSQVAKNIQYF.

V usage is TRBV6-2 or TRBV6-3 and J usage is TRBJ2-3; D gene uncertain. The CDR3 spans 13 residues. The germline V gene has CDR1 MNHEY and CDR2 SVGEGT. V shed 6 bases and J shed 5 bases, with 12 bases lying between them. CDR3 sequence: CASSLRPVDTQYF. The CDR3 coding sequence is TGTGCCAGCAGCCTACGTCCGGTAGATACGCAGTATTTT.

The chain has TRBV12-3 or TRBV12-4 and TRBJ2-2; 10 bases map to TRBD2. The CDR3 runs 14 residues. J gave up 5 bases and V 6 bases, and 3 bases lay outside the gene matches. CDR3 in amino acids: CASRTSGETGELFF. In nucleotides, the CDR3 is TGTGCCAGCAGAACTAGCGGGGAAACCGGGGAGCTGTTTTTT.

This clonotype was observed at least ten times. The V and J genes are TRBV2 and TRBJ1-4, with D tentatively TRBD1 (5 bases). Germline CDR1 reads SNHLY; CDR2 reads FYNNEI. The CDR3 consists of 14 residues. V was clipped by 7 bases and J by 4 bases, with 13 bases between them. The CDR3 DNA reads TGTGCCAGCAAACGGGACGTACATAATGAAAAACTGTTTTTT. Amino acid sequence: CASKRDVHNEKLFF.

This rearrangement joins TRBV11-2 to TRBJ1-1, with D perhaps TRBD1 (5 bases). There are 14 residues in the CDR3. Germline V gives CDR1 SGHAT, CDR2 FQNNGV. Trimming took 8 bases from V and 5 from J, leaving 18 bases between them. The CDR3, as DNA: TGTGCCAGCGGTCTATCGACAGCCCGAACTGAAGCTTTCTTT. This codes for CASGLSTARTEAFF.

In this sample, this clonotype turned up a few times. The chain carries TRBV11-2 and TRBJ2-4; TRBD1 agrees at 9 bases. J lost 9 bases, V lost 3 bases, and 6 bases had no gene match. CDR1 and CDR2 (germline): SGHAT, FQNNGV. The length of the CDR3 is 14 residues. In DNA, the CDR3 is TGTGCCAGCAGCTTCCGGGACAGGGAGGGCATTCAGTACTTC. It translates to CASSFRDREGIQYF.

The chain has TRBV20-1 and TRBJ2-2, with 8 positions matching TRBD1. The CDR3 covers 14 residues. The ends lost 2 bases at V and 6 bases at J; junction bases unmatched: 5. CDR1 is DFQATT and CDR2 is SNEGSKA in the germline V gene (reference sequence). This chain's CDR3 is CSARRTGPAGELFF. CDR3 in DNA: TGCAGTGCTAGAAGGACAGGGCCGGCCGGGGAGCTGTTTTTT.

This clonotype occurred a few times. V and J are TRBV7-8 and TRBJ2-1; the D gene is possibly TRBD2 (5 bases). Germline CDR1 is SGHVS and CDR2 is FQNEAQ. The ends were cut back, 5 bases at V and 9 bases at J, with 14 bases in the middle. This CDR3 has 13 residues. The CDR3 DNA follows: TGTGCCAGCAGCGTCAGTAGCGTTTTTGAGCAGTTCTTC. It yields the protein CASSVSSVFEQFF.

This clonotype was observed a handful of times. The chain links TRBV4-1 to TRBJ1-2, with TRBD1 as a possible D gene (5 bases). Between the trimmed V and J ends, which lost 6 bases and 3 bases, there was a span of 20 bases. The germline V gene has CDR1 MGHRA and CDR2 YSYEKL. CDR3 length equals 16 residues. In nucleotides, the CDR3 is TGCGCCAGCAGAAGGGACCGAGACTTGGCGGACTATGGCTACACCTTC. As protein: CASRRDRDLADYGYTF.

Only a few counts were recorded for this clonotype. One end of the junction varies from germline; a read error may be responsible. This chain uses TRBV5-6 with TRBJ2-7, with a weak D call TRBD2 (6 bases). This CDR3 has 15 residues. Per the germline V gene, CDR1 is SGHDT and CDR2 is YYEEEE. The DNA for the CDR3 is TGTGCCAGCAGCCTCCGTGGAGGGCTCTCCTCCGAGCAGTACTTC. Its translation is CASSLRGGLSSEQYF.

In this sample, this clonotype turned up a few times. The chain recombines TRBV6-5 with TRBJ2-5; either TRBD1 or TRBD2 may supply D (6 bases each). Trimming cost V 7 bases and J 2 bases, with 14 bases left between them. The germline gives CDR1 MNHEY, CDR2 SVGAGI. The CDR3 is 14 amino acids. CDR3 amino acids: CASTSPGAQETQYF. For the CDR3, the DNA is TGTGCCAGCACCTCTCCGGGGGCTCAAGAGACCCAGTACTTC.

J is TRBJ1-5 and V is TRBV4-3; D remains ambiguous. CDR3 length: 15 amino acids. The V end was cut by 0 bases, the J end by 2 bases, with 8 bases between. Germline V lookup: CDR1 LGHNA, CDR2 YSLEER. DNA for the CDR3: TGCGCCAGCAGCCAAGATAGGCCGGGCAATCAGCCCCAGCATTTT. Translated, it gives CASSQDRPGNQPQHF.

The table lists this clonotype with a few counts. The gene calls are TRBV7-6 and TRBJ2-3, with TRBD2 matching over 12 bases. Trimming removed 5 bases from V and 1 base from J; junction bases left unmatched: 10. Germline values: CDR1 SGHVS, CDR2 FNYEAQ. This CDR3 has 18 amino acids. CDR3 coding DNA: TGTGCCAGCAGCCCGCGCGGGGCTAGCGGGGGGGGCACAGATACGCAGTATTTT. Encoded protein: CASSPRGASGGGTDTQYF.

This clonotype was seen repeatedly, ten times or more. The chain combines TRBV4-1 with TRBJ1-6, with TRBD1 matching over 9 bases. The CDR3 loop spans 15 amino acids. Germline assignment: CDR1 MGHRA and CDR2 YSYEKL. Germline trimming cut 0 bases from V and 6 bases from J; bases unmatched to any gene: 0. The CDR3 loop reads CASSQEGQGNSPLHF. CDR3 in DNA: TGCGCCAGCAGCCAAGAGGGACAGGGTAATTCACCCCTCCACTTT.

The V gene is TRBV10-3, the J gene TRBJ1-2, with 7 bases lining up with TRBD1. Germline assignment: CDR1 ENHRY and CDR2 SYGVKD. The CDR3 contains 15 residues. V lost 6 bases and J lost 4; bases outside the gene matches: 11. This CDR3 is CAIRGLGTAFYGYTF. DNA of the CDR3: TGTGCCATCAGGGGTCTCGGGACAGCCTTCTATGGCTACACCTTC.

Only a few counts were recorded for this clonotype. The chain has TRBV7-8 and TRBJ1-5; no firm D call. The germline gives CDR1 SGHVS, CDR2 FQNEAQ. V lost 5 bases, J lost 6 bases, and 17 bases lay in between. This CDR3 is built from 15 residues. As DNA, the CDR3 is TGTGCCAGCAGCAAAACCGAGGGTATCACTCAGCCCCAGCATTTT. Translation: CASSKTEGITQPQHF. The full variable domain, completed using reference TRBV7-8 and TRBJ1-5, is GAGVSQSPRYKVAKRGQDVALRCDPISGHVSLFWYQQALGQGPEFLTYFQNEAQLDKSGLPSDRFFAERPEGSVSTLKIQRTQQEDSAVYLCASSKTEGITQPQHFGDGTRLSIL.

This clonotype has more than one count but fewer than ten. This chain joins TRBV6-5 and TRBJ2-3, with 8 bases matching TRBD2. Germline values: CDR1 MNHEY, CDR2 SVGAGI. The trim removed 6 bases at V and 4 bases at J, leaving 9 bases unmatched. The CDR3 runs to 15 residues. This CDR3 reads CASRRPGLVPDTQYF. Here the CDR3 DNA reads TGTGCCAGCAGGCGCCCGGGACTAGTCCCAGATACGCAGTATTTT.

This clonotype was seen a few times. The CDR3 DNA reads as TGCGCCAGCAGCTTGTATCCTAGCGGGGGTGTAAATGAGCAGTTCTTC. As protein: CASSLYPSGGVNEQFF. The rearrangement uses TRBV5-1 and TRBJ2-1; 10 bases are shared with TRBD2. The length of the CDR3 is 16 residues. V was clipped by 1 base and J by 7 bases; unmatched bases: 8. In germline, CDR1 is SGHRS, CDR2 YFSETQ.

V gene TRBV2 combines with J gene TRBJ2-5; 8 bases align to TRBD1. Trimming took 6 bases from V and 4 from J; bases not matched to a gene: 4. The CDR3 has 13 amino acids. Looked up from germline, CDR1 is SNHLY and CDR2 is FYNNEI. CDR3 DNA sequence: TGTGCCAGCAGGCCTGACAGGGGAGAGACCCAGTACTTC. This codes for CASRPDRGETQYF.

In its sample, this clonotype was seen a few times. This rearrangement joins TRBV3-1 to TRBJ1-1; D is uncertain. This CDR3 contains 13 residues. CDR1 and CDR2 from the germline V gene are LGHDT and YNNKEL (reference sequence). Trimming took off 2 bases at V and 10 bases at J, with 14 bases between the two ends. CDR3 loop: CASSQNFGWGAFF. CDR3 in DNA: TGTGCCAGCAGCCAAAATTTTGGCTGGGGAGCTTTCTTT.

This clonotype appeared a few times. V is TRBV29-1 and J is TRBJ2-1; D remains unclear. Germline V gene data show CDR1 as SQVTM and CDR2 as ANQGSEA. Trimming took 4 bases from V and 10 from J, leaving 11 bases between them. This CDR3 spans 11 amino acids. This CDR3 is CSVGQSYEQFF. The CDR3 coding sequence is TGCAGCGTTGGGCAATCATACGAGCAGTTCTTC.

The rearrangement joins TRBV29-1 to TRBJ2-5; the match to TRBD2 covers 8 bases. Trimming took 7 bases from V and 4 from J; bases not matched to a gene: 11. Germline V gene sequence: CDR1 SQVTM, CDR2 ANQGSEA. The CDR3 extends over 14 amino acids. CDR3 DNA sequence: TGCAGCGGAACCCGGGGGGGCCTCCCAGAGACCCAGTACTTC. Translating it yields CSGTRGGLPETQYF.

With respect to this clonotype: At one boundary the junction diverges from the germline segment, which might be a read error. The chain recombines TRBV7-3 with TRBJ2-3; 12 bases agree with TRBD2. The CDR3 covers 16 residues. Germline lookup yields CDR1 SGHTA and CDR2 FQGTGA. The CDR3 region is CASSTTSGGTTDTQYF. The CDR3, as DNA: TGTGCGAGCAGCACCACTAGCGGGGGGACCACAGATACGCAGTATTTT.

The table lists this clonotype with a few counts. The J gene is TRBJ2-6, the V gene TRBV7-9; D is undetermined. Germline CDR1 reads SEHNR; CDR2 reads FQNEAQ (reference sequence). With 4 bases removed from V and 2 bases from J, the gap between germline ends came to 6 bases. The CDR3 sequence is 14 residues long. CDR3 sequence reads: CASSSLAGANVLTF. DNA for the CDR3: TGTGCCAGCAGCTCCCTTGCTGGGGCCAACGTCCTGACTTTC.

This clonotype came up a few times. Here the CDR3 reads CASSKGPSSSSDEQFF. CDR3 nucleotides: TGTGCCAGTAGTAAAGGTCCGTCTAGCTCCTCCGATGAGCAGTTCTTC. The chain employs TRBV19 and TRBJ2-1; perhaps TRBD2 as D (5 bases). The V end was cut by 4 bases, the J end by 8 bases, with 21 bases between. CDR3 length: 16 residues. Germline lookup yields CDR1 LNHDA and CDR2 SQIVND (reference sequence).

The sample holds a few counts of this clonotype. This sequence joins TRBV24-1 and TRBJ2-3, with TRBD1 identical over 7 bases. This CDR3 is 16 amino acids long. Looked up from germline, CDR1 is KGHDR and CDR2 is SFDVKD. Trimming took 5 bases from V and 4 from J; bases not matched to a gene: 11. In DNA form, the CDR3 reads TGTGCCACCAGTGTTACAGGGACAGATAATTCAGATACGCAGTATTTT. Its protein is CATSVTGTDNSDTQYF.

The chain combines TRBV6-5 with TRBJ2-2; possible D gene TRBD1, 6 bases. With 2 bases removed from V and 3 bases from J, the gap between germline ends came to 10 bases. The CDR3 runs to 15 residues. Per the germline V gene, CDR1 is MNHEY and CDR2 is SVGAGI. CDR3 nucleotide sequence: TGTGCCAGCAGTTACGGCAGGGGCGACACCGGGGAGCTGTTTTTT. It encodes CASSYGRGDTGELFF.

The table lists this clonotype with many counts. The chain's CDR3 is CASSLGYQETQYF. The CDR3 region has the DNA TGCGCCAGCAGCTTGGGGTACCAAGAGACCCAGTACTTC. V gene TRBV5-1 combines with J gene TRBJ2-5; D is unresolved. The CDR3 runs to 13 residues. Trimming shortened V by 0 bases and J by 0 bases, and 3 bases separated the two germline ends. In germline, CDR1 is SGHRS, CDR2 YFSETQ.

CDR3 region: CASSILAQGTEAFF. Here the CDR3 DNA reads TGTGCCAGTAGTATACTGGCACAGGGCACTGAAGCTTTCTTT. V usage is TRBV19 and J usage is TRBJ1-1; the D gene is possibly TRBD1 (6 bases). The CDR3 is made up of 14 amino acids. Trimming took 2 bases from V and 4 from J, leaving 11 bases between them. Germline V gene lookup returns CDR1 LNHDA and CDR2 SQIVND (reference sequence).

This clonotype was detected a few times. The rearrangement uses TRBV6-5 and TRBJ1-1; the match to TRBD1 covers 7 bases. This CDR3 region has 15 residues. V lost 5 bases and J lost 3; bases outside the gene matches: 9. Germline V lookup: CDR1 MNHEY, CDR2 SVGAGI. The CDR3 coding sequence is TGTGCCAGCAGTACCCCAGGGGGGCGGTACACTGAAGCTTTCTTT. This gives the protein CASSTPGGRYTEAFF.

The chain couples TRBV20-1 to TRBJ1-1; weak D call: TRBD1 (5 bases). V lost 5 bases to trimming and J lost 2 bases, with 15 bases between them. Germline V gives CDR1 DFQATT, CDR2 SNEGSKA (reference sequence). The CDR3 has 14 residues. CDR3 protein: CSAQKDTVNTEAFF. The CDR3 DNA sequence: TGCAGTGCTCAGAAGGACACCGTAAACACTGAAGCTTTCTTT.

The genes are TRBV5-1 and TRBJ2-2; no firm D call. Trimming removed 4 bases at V and 2 bases at J, with 15 bases between. The germline V gene has CDR1 SGHRS and CDR2 YFSETQ. There are 16 residues in the CDR3. The CDR3 here is CASSVPRASNTGELFF. Written as DNA, the CDR3 is TGCGCCAGCAGCGTTCCCCGGGCCTCAAACACCGGGGAGCTGTTTTTT. The entire variable domain, with the rest obtained from reference TRBV5-1 and TRBJ2-2, is as follows: KAGVTQTPRYLIKTRGQQVTLSCSPISGHRSVSWYQQTPGQGLQFLFEYFSETQRNKGNFPGRFSGRQFSNSRSEMNVSTLELGDSALYLCASSVPRASNTGELFFGEGSRLTVL.